This T cell receptor (beta chain) was sequenced during a study of T cell responses to AZD1222 COVID-19 vaccine. Study-wide points: With two AZD1222 doses given, Spike-specific TCR breadth and depth both rose. There were repertoire samples only from the period after the peak T cell response.

This clone was recorded a few times. The antigen is undetermined. Second doses at about 4 or about 12 weeks were pooled. Produced via immunoSEQ multiplex PCR; TCRdb's table is partial and in-frame only. This sample has tens of thousands of clones, with roughly 87% found just once. This CDR3 has 13 residues. V was cut by 0 bases and J by 6 bases, with 5 bases left in between. Germline V gives CDR1 SGHNT, CDR2 YENEEA. The source is an adult who received the AZD1222 COVID-19 vaccine. This rearrangement joins TRBV11-3 to TRBJ2-2; D gene ambiguous. The sample in question was peripheral blood, obtained 28 days after the second AZD1222 dose. CDR3 loop: CASSLEVPGELFF. As DNA, the CDR3 is TGTGCCAGCAGCTTAGAGGTACCCGGGGAGCTGTTTTTT.